This T cell receptor (beta chain) was found in a study of T-cell reconstitution after alpha-beta-depleted transplantation in children. The V and J ends lost 2 bases and 1 base respectively, with 14 bases between them. The CDR3 covers 16 residues. The V gene's germline CDR1 is SGHRS and CDR2 YFSETQ. Concerning this clonotype itself: Its antigen is as yet unknown.

Overall study findings and caveats: Alpha-beta T cells present about two months after transplant were reported to originate from several hundred expanded graft clones.

Unique molecular identifiers were incorporated during preparation of the TCRbeta library. Each CDR3 protein gets one entry after TCRdb re-called the PCR reads with MiXCR. The table includes about 830,000 distinct CDR3 sequences, around 15% detected once. The clonotype was recovered from a male patient between 10 and 17 years old who had a stem cell transplant for acute lymphoblastic leukemia, so the T cells may come from the graft donor. The specimen was PBMCs, mostly from graft donor cells, collected 360 days after TCRalphabeta/CD19-depleted stem cell transplant. The chain couples TRBV5-1 to TRBJ2-3, with D possibly TRBD2 on 7 matching bases. The CDR3 here is CASSLGRGAGTDTQYF. The DNA of the CDR3 is TGCGCCAGCAGCTTAGGGAGGGGGGCTGGCACAGATACGCAGTATTTT.